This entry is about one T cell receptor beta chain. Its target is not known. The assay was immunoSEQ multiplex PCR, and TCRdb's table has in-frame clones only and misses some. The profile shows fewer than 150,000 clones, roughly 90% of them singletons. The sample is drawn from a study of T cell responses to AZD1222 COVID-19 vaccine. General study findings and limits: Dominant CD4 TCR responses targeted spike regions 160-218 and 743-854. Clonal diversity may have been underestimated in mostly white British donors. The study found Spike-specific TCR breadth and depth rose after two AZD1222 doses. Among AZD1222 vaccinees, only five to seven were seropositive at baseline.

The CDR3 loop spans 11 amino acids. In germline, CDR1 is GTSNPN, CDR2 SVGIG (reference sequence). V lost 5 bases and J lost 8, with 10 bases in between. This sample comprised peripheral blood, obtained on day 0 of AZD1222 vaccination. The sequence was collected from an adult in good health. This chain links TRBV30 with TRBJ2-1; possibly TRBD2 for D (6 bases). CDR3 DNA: TGTGCCTGGGGGCGGGACTATGAGCAGTTCTTC. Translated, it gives CAWGRDYEQFF.